The sequence of this T cell receptor (beta chain) was determined in a study of T cells in Graves' hyperthyroidism and ophthalmopathy (dated by TCRdb to between 2018 and 2020). Study-wide context: Peripheral blood was collected at initial diagnosis, before any treatment. To identify distinguishing TCR V-J signatures, a discovery cohort of 100 patients was used, comprising 43 with Graves' ophthalmopathy and under 60 with stable Graves' hyperthyroidism. An independent validation cohort of 18 to 20 hyperthyroidism patients and about 16 patients who later progressed to ophthalmopathy tested prospective prediction of ophthalmopathy. The 85 to 100 discovery patients were randomly split 7:3 into training and test sets. In roughly six Graves' hyperthyroidism patients, the study also compared T-cell repertoires from thyroid tissue with T-cell repertoires from blood. Once sampling was done, hyperthyroidism patients were given methimazole at a starting dose of 30 mg daily, whereas ophthalmopathy patients were given high-dose intravenous methylprednisolone. The paper describes TCR Vbeta CDR3 sequencing of around 130 peripheral blood samples, made up of fewer than 50 ophthalmopathy patients, over 70 hyperthyroidism patients and 17 progressor patients.

Turning to this clonotype: The specificity of this receptor is unknown. The CDR3 ends on some other residue instead of the conserved phenylalanine or tryptophan, so this is likely a read error. Because the CDR3's place on the DNA is in doubt, the DNA is left out and the CDR3 is given as listed by TCRdb.

Ophthalmopathy patients had moderately to severely active disease, Clinical Activity Score of at least 3, NOSPECS grade of at least 4, and duration under 3 months. Any patient with an uncontrolled infection, another autoimmune disease, pregnancy or lactation was excluded. Diagnoses relied on clinical symptoms, serum thyroxine and TRAb, thyroid ultrasound and orbital computed tomography. PBMCs were isolated from roughly 10 ml of fresh peripheral blood by Ficoll-Paque density gradient centrifugation. Trizol reagent was used to extract total RNA, and RNA quality was then checked on an Agilent 2100 Bioanalyzer. Here is what the overall study found, with its caveats: Blood samples also contained most of the expanded thyroid clonotypes (frequency above 0.001), which suggests that blood repertoires may reflect thyroid immune responses. During validation, the model predicted progression to ophthalmopathy a median of about 6.5 months ahead of onset, with almost 71% sensitivity and roughly 75% specificity. Sample size was not statistically predetermined, and blinding of investigators to group allocation was not performed. Ophthalmopathy was separated from stable hyperthyroidism by a 13 V-J signature model, with approximately 89% sensitivity and just over 81% specificity obtained in cross-validation and 80%/75% obtained in testing.

The TCR beta CDR3 regions were amplified from the RNA transcripts. The first round of RT-PCR for the TCR CDR3 was performed with the HTBI primer set and the Qiagen OneStep RT-PCR kit. Libraries were constructed in a second round of multiplex PCR, after which size selection and purification were performed. Paired-end sequencing of the libraries was performed with 100 bp reads on an Illumina HiSeq2000. On the authors' methods: SOAPnuke was used to process the raw data, with reads discarded if the reads contained adapters or uncalled bases, had a mean Phred below 15, or lacked an exact constant-primer or identifier match. High-quality paired reads were merged with COPE v1.2.5, and unique nucleotide sequences were defined as clonotypes. Clonotypes were aligned to IMGT TRBV, TRBD and TRBJ reference segments using MiTCR v1.1. The analysis was restricted to V-J combinations with a frequency above 0.0001, which together covered 99% to 99.2% of the repertoires. A TCS score was defined as the ratio of F50 (clonal expansion) to E x V (chaos), with BLOSUM62-based TCRdist applied between CDR3 peptides within each V-J. Welch's t-statistics and random forest reduced roughly 530 V-J features to 13, which were used in a naive Bayes classifier (R e1071). TCRdb trimmed the raw reads at Q25, called clones with MiXCR and kept productive beta chains. Rows with a matching CDR3 protein are joined into one entry that keeps the most common DNA and genes. It is TCRdb's table, rather than the study itself, that gives the V and J calls and clone size. Here the sample has 330,000 or so distinct CDR3 sequences; 15% to 20% occur a single time. The biggest ten clones account for around 15% of the sample.

The sequence was obtained from a middle-aged woman with Graves' ophthalmopathy. Specimen: blood.

The CDR3 protein is CASSPTGGWYELYL. Recombination joined TRBV12-3 or TRBV12-4 with TRBJ2-7; the table calls TRBD2, which could not be checked here. The CDR3 length equals 14 residues, ends included.